This T cell receptor beta chain was recovered during a study of somatic mutations in cytotoxic T cells in rheumatoid arthritis (dated 2017 in TCRdb). Broadly, across the study: Sorted V beta1+ cells also underwent TCRB sequencing, and some V beta antibody-stained T-cell populations were flow-sorted at nearly 100% purity on a FACSAria II or Sony SH800. To characterize clonality, the study used TCRB deep sequencing while asking whether somatic mutations are carried by expanded CD8+ T-cell clones in newly diagnosed, untreated rheumatoid arthritis. A total of around 62 rheumatoid arthritis patients and more than 15 healthy controls underwent TCRB deep sequencing. Patient and control groups had essentially identical median ages. What the authors observed across the whole study: It was unknown which antigens the expanded CD8+ clones targeted, and their absence from virus-specific databases did not exclude viral specificity. CD8+ T-cell clonality did not differ significantly between rheumatoid arthritis patients and age-matched healthy controls. In about an eighth of the roughly 65 patients, more than 20% of CD8+ cells belonged to the largest CD8+ clone, while several identical CD8+ TCRB sequences were shared between blood and synovial fluid. The finding that TRBV07 was slightly underrepresented in patients was left unadjusted for multiple comparisons. In patients, CD8+ clonality rose with age (Spearman r ~ 0.46), which was not the case in healthy controls.

With a median age of 56 years (range roughly 20-80) and roughly 50% female, the healthy controls consisted of fewer than 25 blood donors whose buffy coats were used. Flow cytometry confirmed the purity of CD4+ and CD8+ cells that had been isolated by positive magnetic bead selection on an AutoMACS. Peripheral blood mononuclear cells were isolated by Ficoll-Paque PLUS density gradient separation. Nucleospin Tissue or Tissue XS kits were used to extract DNA from CD4-enriched, CD8-enriched or PBMC samples, and a Qubit 2.0 fluorometer was used for quantification. The immunoSEQ assay was applied to genomic DNA for TCRB CDR3 sequencing. The source study handled its data this way. The analyses included only productive TCRB rearrangements. Defining a clone by its unique TCRB CDR3 sequence, the study calculated clonality as a productive clonality index derived from Shannon entropy. Repertoire overlap between two samples was calculated from the template counts of each clone relative to total templates per sample. V-gene usage from TCRB sequencing and V-gene usage measured by flow cytometry were correlated (Spearman r of around 0.6). The table was pulled from immuneACCESS by TCRdb, which kept in-frame rearrangements only. Such tables lose some clones; where checked, under half of the loss comes from unresolved V genes, and the rest has no known cause. V, J and clone size are those of that table, while D and trimming were read from the DNA. The sample table shows fewer than 9,000 clones, and about three fifths are seen once. In total, the top ten clones hold less than 25% of the sample.

About this clone itself: The target of this receptor is not known. Base qualities are not at hand, and no much larger clone is one base apart.

Including the terminal cysteine and phenylalanine, the CDR3 comprises 14 residues. Only the CDR3 region is kept as DNA, spanning 42 bases read in frame from base 1. V gives up 1 base and J gives up 6 bases, and the segment between their germline ends measures 12 bases. According to the germline V gene, CDR1 reads SGHVS and CDR2 reads FNYEAQ. This clonotype was sampled from a woman aged 40 to 50 in good health. This sequence uses TRBV7-6 and TRBJ1-2; 6 matching bases give a weak D call of TRBD1. The source material was CD8+ T cells sorted from blood. CDR3 protein: CASSLGGGPNGYTF. The DNA sequence follows: TGTGCCAGCAGCTTAGGGGGGGGGCCCAATGGCTACACCTTC.